A selection of T cell receptor beta chains follows, all from one sample in a study of blood T cells in healthy people across ages. TCRdb re-called the 5' RACE reads with MiXCR, one entry per CDR3 protein. The table includes about 1.1 million distinct CDR3 sequences, roughly two fifths detected once. The sample consisted of blood. The receptors here all came from a man aged 18 to 29 in good health. CDR3s include the opening cysteine and the closing phenylalanine or tryptophan. The D gene is left open where the match is weak. Some rows have no size entry. The others give once, few or many, or a class for an expanded clone.

d_call: NA; clone_size: few; j_call: TRBJ1-1; v_call: TRBV29-1; cdr3_aa: CSVEGEAGTRTEAFF; cdr3_nt: TGCAGCGTTGAAGGGGAGGCTGGTACGCGGACTGAAGCTTTCTTT
d_call: TRBD1; clone_size: NA; j_call: TRBJ1-1; v_call: TRBV10-3; cdr3_aa: CATRQGVTQDTEAFF; cdr3_nt: TGTGCCACCCGACAGGGAGTGACCCAGGACACTGAAGCTTTCTTT
d_call: TRBD1; clone_size: NA; j_call: TRBJ1-5; v_call: TRBV3-1; cdr3_aa: CASSSTTGTRPQHF; cdr3_nt: TGTGCCAGCAGCTCAACGACAGGGACGAGGCCCCAGCATTTT
d_call: NA; clone_size: NA; j_call: TRBJ1-2; v_call: TRBV28; cdr3_aa: CASSSPTGANYGYTF; cdr3_nt: TGTGCCAGCAGTTCCCCGACGGGAGCTAACTATGGCTACACCTTC
d_call: NA; clone_size: few; j_call: TRBJ2-4; v_call: TRBV20-1; cdr3_aa: CSANSGAENIQYF; cdr3_nt: TGCAGTGCTAACTCAGGGGCTGAAAACATTCAGTACTTC
d_call: NA; clone_size: NA; j_call: TRBJ2-7; v_call: TRBV6-6; cdr3_aa: CASSSTRALSYEQYF; cdr3_nt: TGTGCCAGCAGTTCCACGAGGGCGTTATCCTACGAGCAGTACTTC
d_call: TRBD1; clone_size: NA; j_call: TRBJ2-7; v_call: TRBV12-3/TRBV12-4; cdr3_aa: CASSPSQGALNEQYF; cdr3_nt: TGTGCCAGCAGTCCCAGCCAGGGGGCTCTGAATGAGCAGTACTTC
d_call: NA; clone_size: NA; j_call: TRBJ1-1; v_call: TRBV20-1; cdr3_aa: CSARDSGGHPVGFF; cdr3_nt: TGCAGTGCTAGAGATTCAGGTGGGCACCCTGTAGGTTTCTTT
d_call: NA; clone_size: NA; j_call: TRBJ2-3; v_call: TRBV6-6; cdr3_aa: CTSSYGGLPSSTDTQYF; cdr3_nt: TGTACCAGCAGTTATGGAGGACTTCCGTCTAGCACAGATACGCAGTATTTT
d_call: NA; clone_size: few; j_call: TRBJ2-2; v_call: TRBV7-2; cdr3_aa: CASSPQMNTGELFF; cdr3_nt: TGTGCCAGCAGCCCCCAGATGAACACCGGGGAGCTGTTTTTT
d_call: NA; clone_size: many; j_call: TRBJ2-5; v_call: TRBV29-1; cdr3_aa: CSVQGRLQETQYF; cdr3_nt: TGCAGCGTTCAAGGTCGCCTCCAAGAGACCCAGTACTTC
d_call: NA; clone_size: few; j_call: TRBJ2-1; v_call: TRBV20-1; cdr3_aa: CSARDAGPPDEQFF; cdr3_nt: TGCAGTGCTAGAGATGCAGGGCCCCCCGATGAGCAGTTCTTC
d_call: NA; clone_size: NA; j_call: TRBJ2-3; v_call: TRBV29-1; cdr3_aa: CSVARVRGVRGTDTQYF; cdr3_nt: TGCAGCGTTGCGCGCGTACGAGGTGTTAGGGGCACAGATACGCAGTATTTT
d_call: TRBD2; clone_size: few; j_call: TRBJ2-5; v_call: TRBV10-3; cdr3_aa: CAISEGREETQYF; cdr3_nt: TGTGCCATCAGTGAGGGGAGGGAAGAGACCCAGTACTTC
d_call: NA; clone_size: NA; j_call: TRBJ2-5; v_call: TRBV20-1; cdr3_aa: CSASPKDPPETQYF; cdr3_nt: TGCAGTGCTAGCCCTAAGGATCCGCCAGAGACCCAGTACTTC
d_call: NA; clone_size: few; j_call: TRBJ1-6; v_call: TRBV6-6; cdr3_aa: CASSYSADSSYNSPLHF; cdr3_nt: TGTGCCAGCAGTTACTCGGCAGACAGCTCCTATAATTCACCCCTCCACTTT
d_call: NA; clone_size: few; j_call: TRBJ2-1; v_call: TRBV10-3; cdr3_aa: CATAEGRPVDEQFF; cdr3_nt: TGTGCCACAGCCGAGGGCCGTCCAGTAGATGAGCAGTTCTTC
d_call: NA; clone_size: NA; j_call: TRBJ1-5; v_call: TRBV4-3; cdr3_aa: CASSQGSRAIQPQHF; cdr3_nt: TGCGCCAGCAGCCAAGGTTCCAGGGCAATCCAGCCCCAGCATTTT
d_call: NA; clone_size: NA; j_call: TRBJ1-4; v_call: TRBV5-5; cdr3_aa: CASSFRFGGGRREKLFF; cdr3_nt: TGTGCCAGCAGCTTCAGATTCGGCGGGGGGCGCAGGGAAAAACTGTTTTTT
d_call: NA; clone_size: NA; j_call: TRBJ2-5; v_call: TRBV7-9; cdr3_aa: CASSLIGLNQYQETQYF; cdr3_nt: TGTGCCAGCAGCTTAATTGGACTCAACCAGTACCAAGAGACCCAGTACTTC
d_call: TRBD1; clone_size: few; j_call: TRBJ1-2; v_call: TRBV2; cdr3_aa: CASSEADRGRGYTF; cdr3_nt: TGTGCCAGCAGTGAAGCGGACAGGGGGCGCGGCTACACCTTC
d_call: NA; clone_size: NA; j_call: TRBJ2-7; v_call: TRBV11-1; cdr3_aa: CASSPTASVYNEQYF; cdr3_nt: TGTGCCAGCAGCCCAACCGCTAGCGTATACAATGAGCAGTACTTC
d_call: NA; clone_size: NA; j_call: TRBJ2-5; v_call: TRBV5-1; cdr3_aa: CASSLKVPKTQYF; cdr3_nt: TGCGCCAGCAGCTTAAAGGTTCCAAAGACCCAGTACTTC
d_call: TRBD1; clone_size: NA; j_call: TRBJ1-6; v_call: TRBV12-3/TRBV12-4; cdr3_aa: CASRDRVGEENSPLHF; cdr3_nt: TGTGCCAGCAGAGACAGGGTTGGTGAAGAAAATTCACCCCTCCACTTT
d_call: NA; clone_size: many; j_call: TRBJ2-3; v_call: TRBV4-3; cdr3_aa: CASSPRWNTDTQYF; cdr3_nt: TGCGCCAGCAGCCCCCGATGGAACACAGATACGCAGTATTTT
d_call: NA; clone_size: few; j_call: TRBJ1-2; v_call: TRBV2; cdr3_aa: CASSVIPGVNYGYTF; cdr3_nt: TGTGCCAGCAGTGTAATCCCCGGGGTTAACTATGGCTACACCTTC
d_call: NA; clone_size: NA; j_call: TRBJ2-1; v_call: TRBV12-3/TRBV12-4; cdr3_aa: CASSRSRGAYNEQFF; cdr3_nt: TGTGCCAGCAGTCGTAGCAGGGGGGCCTACAATGAGCAGTTCTTC
d_call: TRBD1; clone_size: NA; j_call: TRBJ1-2; v_call: TRBV6-2/TRBV6-3; cdr3_aa: CASSSPDRVVGYTF; cdr3_nt: TGTGCCAGCAGTTCCCCCGACAGGGTGGTCGGCTACACCTTC
d_call: NA; clone_size: NA; j_call: TRBJ2-3; v_call: TRBV4-3; cdr3_aa: CASSQDRRQTDTQYF; cdr3_nt: TGCGCCAGCAGCCAAGACCGTAGACAGACGGATACGCAGTATTTT
d_call: NA; clone_size: many; j_call: TRBJ2-3; v_call: TRBV12-3/TRBV12-4; cdr3_aa: CASSPGAGRTDTQYF; cdr3_nt: TGTGCCAGCAGCCCCGGGGCAGGCCGCACAGATACGCAGTATTTT
d_call: NA; clone_size: few; j_call: TRBJ1-2; v_call: TRBV4-3; cdr3_aa: CASSQIESYGYTF; cdr3_nt: TGCGCCAGCAGCCAGATAGAGAGCTATGGCTACACCTTC
d_call: NA; clone_size: NA; j_call: TRBJ1-2; v_call: TRBV11-2; cdr3_aa: CASSNGAGHTYTF; cdr3_nt: TGTGCCAGCAGTAATGGGGCAGGCCACACCTACACCTTC
d_call: NA; clone_size: many; j_call: TRBJ2-3; v_call: TRBV14; cdr3_aa: CASSHRRGGDGTDTQYF; cdr3_nt: TGTGCCAGCAGCCATCGCAGGGGCGGAGATGGCACAGATACGCAGTATTTT
d_call: NA; clone_size: few; j_call: TRBJ2-5; v_call: TRBV5-6; cdr3_aa: CASSLVLGNQETQYF; cdr3_nt: TGTGCCAGCAGCTTGGTTTTGGGGAATCAAGAGACCCAGTACTTC
d_call: NA; clone_size: NA; j_call: TRBJ1-1; v_call: TRBV6-5; cdr3_aa: CASSYSQGMGTEAFF; cdr3_nt: TGTGCCAGCAGTTACTCACAGGGTATGGGCACTGAAGCTTTCTTT
d_call: NA; clone_size: NA; j_call: TRBJ1-2; v_call: TRBV4-2; cdr3_aa: CASSQDKQLYGYTF; cdr3_nt: TGTGCCAGCAGCCAAGATAAACAGCTCTATGGCTACACCTTC
d_call: NA; clone_size: NA; j_call: TRBJ2-5; v_call: TRBV20-1; cdr3_aa: CSAAGTRSPKRETQYF; cdr3_nt: TGCAGTGCTGCCGGGACAAGGAGTCCCAAACGAGAGACCCAGTACTTC
d_call: NA; clone_size: NA; j_call: TRBJ2-5; v_call: TRBV29-1; cdr3_aa: CSVEESTGETQYF; cdr3_nt: TGCAGCGTTGAAGAGTCGACAGGAGAGACCCAGTACTTC
d_call: NA; clone_size: once; j_call: TRBJ2-1; v_call: TRBV12-3/TRBV12-4; cdr3_aa: CASSLNNGQFF; cdr3_nt: TGTGCCAGCAGCCTCAACAATGGGCAGTTCTTC
d_call: NA; clone_size: few; j_call: TRBJ2-1; v_call: TRBV4-3; cdr3_aa: CASSQGGTGRGEQFF; cdr3_nt: TGCGCCAGCAGCCAAGGAGGCACAGGGCGGGGTGAGCAGTTCTTC
d_call: NA; clone_size: few; j_call: TRBJ2-7; v_call: TRBV2; cdr3_aa: CASSAAYEQYF; cdr3_nt: TGTGCCAGCAGTGCTGCGTACGAGCAGTACTTC
d_call: NA; clone_size: once; j_call: TRBJ2-5; v_call: TRBV4-3; cdr3_aa: CASSQQTSTRISYNEQYF; cdr3_nt: TGCGCCAGCAGCCAACAAACTAGCACGAGGATCTCCTACAATGAGCAGTACTTC
d_call: NA; clone_size: few; j_call: TRBJ2-7; v_call: TRBV20-1; cdr3_aa: CSAWAGLDEQYF; cdr3_nt: TGCAGTGCTTGGGCGGGTTTGGACGAGCAGTACTTC
d_call: NA; clone_size: NA; j_call: TRBJ2-3; v_call: TRBV27; cdr3_aa: CASSRENRPADTQYF; cdr3_nt: TGTGCCAGCAGCAGAGAGAACCGACCCGCAGATACGCAGTATTTT
d_call: TRBD2; clone_size: once; j_call: TRBJ2-3; v_call: TRBV20-1; cdr3_aa: CSATGASGGYDTQYF; cdr3_nt: TGCAGTGCCACAGGGGCTAGCGGGGGGTATGATACGCAGTATTTT
d_call: NA; clone_size: few; j_call: TRBJ1-5; v_call: TRBV5-1; cdr3_aa: CASSLGPGQPQHF; cdr3_nt: TGCGCCAGCAGCTTGGGCCCCGGGCAGCCCCAGCATTTT
d_call: NA; clone_size: NA; j_call: TRBJ1-4; v_call: TRBV10-3; cdr3_aa: CAIKETANNEKLFF; cdr3_nt: TGTGCCATCAAAGAGACAGCAAATAATGAAAAACTGTTTTTT
d_call: TRBD1; clone_size: few; j_call: TRBJ2-5; v_call: TRBV19; cdr3_aa: CASMMGQGINEQYF; cdr3_nt: TGTGCCAGTATGATGGGACAGGGGATCAATGAGCAGTACTTC
d_call: NA; clone_size: few; j_call: TRBJ1-2; v_call: TRBV9; cdr3_aa: CASSAGNRPLNYGYTF; cdr3_nt: TGTGCCAGCAGCGCCGGGAACAGGCCATTGAACTATGGCTACACCTTC
d_call: NA; clone_size: once; j_call: TRBJ1-2; v_call: TRBV29-1; cdr3_aa: CSVTTYQTGSYTF; cdr3_nt: TGCAGCGTTACCACCTACCAAACAGGGAGCTACACCTTC
d_call: NA; clone_size: NA; j_call: TRBJ1-6; v_call: TRBV3-1; cdr3_aa: CAVSEGQNLPLHF; cdr3_nt: TGTGCCGTCAGTGAGGGGCAAAATTTACCCCTCCACTTT
d_call: NA; clone_size: few; j_call: TRBJ1-5; v_call: TRBV19; cdr3_aa: CASSKESRDNQPQHF; cdr3_nt: TGTGCCAGTAGTAAAGAGAGCAGGGACAATCAGCCCCAGCATTTT
d_call: NA; clone_size: NA; j_call: TRBJ2-1; v_call: TRBV10-3; cdr3_aa: CAISESNGYGEQFF; cdr3_nt: TGTGCCATCAGTGAGTCGAATGGTTATGGTGAGCAGTTCTTC